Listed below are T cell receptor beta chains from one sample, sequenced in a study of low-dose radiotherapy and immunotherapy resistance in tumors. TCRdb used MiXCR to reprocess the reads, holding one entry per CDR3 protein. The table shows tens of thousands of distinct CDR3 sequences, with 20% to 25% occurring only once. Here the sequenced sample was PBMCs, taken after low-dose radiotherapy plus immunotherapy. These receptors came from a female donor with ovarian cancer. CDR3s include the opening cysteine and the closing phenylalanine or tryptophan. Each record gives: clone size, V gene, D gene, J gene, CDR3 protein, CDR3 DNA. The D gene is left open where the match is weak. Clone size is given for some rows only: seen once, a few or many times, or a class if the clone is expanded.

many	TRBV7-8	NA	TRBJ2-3	CASSLRGVADTQYF	TGTGCCAGCAGCTTAAGGGGGGTTGCAGATACGCAGTATTTT
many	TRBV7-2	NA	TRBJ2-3	CASSSVSPRGTDTQYF	TGTGCCAGCAGTTCGGTCTCGCCTAGGGGCACAGATACGCAGTATTTT
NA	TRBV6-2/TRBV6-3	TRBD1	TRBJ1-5	CASSYGTTGGMDQPQHF	TGTGCCAGCAGTTACGGAACAACAGGGGGGATGGATCAGCCCCAGCATTTT
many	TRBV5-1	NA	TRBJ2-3	CASSSPDTQYF	TGCGCCAGCAGCTCCCCCGATACGCAGTATTTT
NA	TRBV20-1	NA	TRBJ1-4	CSAREPAKGGDEKLFF	TGCAGTGCTAGAGAGCCCGCGAAGGGGGGGGATGAAAAACTGTTTTTT
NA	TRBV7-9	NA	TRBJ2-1	CASSAQLPRYNEQFF	TGTGCCAGCAGCGCCCAACTCCCCAGGTACAATGAGCAGTTCTTC
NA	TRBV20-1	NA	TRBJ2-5	CSALWGTSRYNEQYF	TGCAGTGCCCTGTGGGGGACAAGCAGGTACAATGAGCAGTACTTC
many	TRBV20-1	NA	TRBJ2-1	CSARVAGILNEQFF	TGCAGTGCTAGAGTGGCAGGGATTTTGAATGAGCAGTTCTTC
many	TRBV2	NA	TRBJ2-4	CASSEIRGQNIQYF	TGTGCCAGCAGTGAAATCAGGGGACAAAACATTCAGTACTTC
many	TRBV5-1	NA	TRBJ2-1	CASSKGHEQFF	TGCGCCAGCTCGAAAGGACATGAGCAGTTCTTC
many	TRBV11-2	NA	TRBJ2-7	CASSPFLSYEQYF	TGTGCCAGCAGCCCGTTCCTATCCTACGAGCAGTACTTC
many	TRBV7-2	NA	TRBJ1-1	CASSFRWGTEAFF	TGTGCCAGCAGCTTTCGGTGGGGGACTGAAGCTTTCTTT
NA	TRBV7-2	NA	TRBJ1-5	CASSLLGSNQPQHF	TGTGCCAGCAGCTTATTAGGAAGCAATCAGCCCCAGCATTTT
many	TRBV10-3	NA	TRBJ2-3	CAISESPRSYTDTQYF	TGTGCCATCAGTGAGTCCCCCAGAAGTTATACAGATACGCAGTATTTT
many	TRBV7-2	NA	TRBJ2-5	CASSPTGARETQYF	TGTGCCAGCAGCCCTACGGGGGCAAGAGAGACCCAGTACTTC
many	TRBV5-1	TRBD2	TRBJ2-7	CASSLDAAGGSEQYF	TGCGCCAGCAGCTTGGATGCAGCGGGAGGATCCGAGCAGTACTTC
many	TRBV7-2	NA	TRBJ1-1	CASSLERRAEAFF	TGTGCCAGCAGCTTAGAACGTCGGGCTGAAGCTTTCTTT
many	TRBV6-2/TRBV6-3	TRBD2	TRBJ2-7	CASSYDGPGTSGTTYEQYF	TGTGCCAGCAGTTACGACGGGCCAGGGACTAGCGGAACCACCTACGAGCAGTACTTC
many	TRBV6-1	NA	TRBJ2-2	CATGGREATGELFF	TGTGCCACAGGGGGGCGGGAGGCCACCGGGGAGCTGTTTTTT
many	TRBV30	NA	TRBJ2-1	CAWARGGGGYNEQFF	TGTGCCTGGGCCAGGGGTGGCGGGGGATACAATGAGCAGTTCTTC
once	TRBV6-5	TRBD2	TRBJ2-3	CASSYTPPWGVAGGEDTQYF	TGTGCCAGCAGTTACACCCCGCCCTGGGGGGTAGCGGGGGGTGAAGATACGCAGTATTTT
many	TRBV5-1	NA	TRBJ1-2	CASSWGTESYWSNGYTF	TGCGCCAGCAGCTGGGGGACGGAGAGTTATTGGAGCAATGGCTACACCTTC
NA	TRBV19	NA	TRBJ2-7	CASTREGGAYEQYF	TGTGCCAGTACGCGGGAAGGGGGCGCCTACGAGCAGTACTTC
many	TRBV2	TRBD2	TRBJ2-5	CASRVRGGQTQYF	TGTGCCAGCAGAGTCCGGGGGGGTCAGACCCAGTACTTC
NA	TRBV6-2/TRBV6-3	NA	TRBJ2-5	CASRLPGEAETQYF	TGTGCCAGCAGGCTACCGGGGGAGGCAGAGACCCAGTACTTC
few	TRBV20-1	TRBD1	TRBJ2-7	CGARGGQGATYEQYF	TGCGGTGCTAGGGGCGGACAGGGGGCCACCTACGAGCAGTACTTC
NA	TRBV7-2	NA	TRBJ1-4	CASSSEGGDPGEKLFF	TGTGCCAGCAGTTCGGAGGGGGGGGACCCTGGTGAAAAACTGTTTTTT
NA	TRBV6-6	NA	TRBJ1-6	CASRNGGGYNSPLHF	TGTGCCAGCAGGAACGGGGGCGGGTATAATTCACCCCTCCACTTT
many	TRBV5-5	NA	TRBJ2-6	CASSLDAGAGANVLTF	TGTGCCAGCAGCTTGGATGCGGGCGCTGGGGCCAACGTCCTGACTTTC